Presented here are 13 T cell receptor beta chains from one specimen sequenced in a study of T cells in localized non-small cell lung cancer. The repertoire was sequenced with immunoSEQ multiplex PCR; TCRdb's copy has only in-frame clones and lacks some. The table lists roughly 20,000 clones, roughly 84% of them singletons. Here the sequenced sample was peripheral blood, taken before any cancer treatment. The receptors here all came from a man aged 40 to 69 with stage I lung adenocarcinoma.

V is TRBV21-1 and J is TRBJ2-1; TRBD2 was called by the table and not checked on the DNA. TRBV21-1 is a recognized pseudogene. The CDR3 spans 17 residues. CDR3 protein: CASSKGDSREAVNEQFF. For the CDR3, the DNA is TGTGCCAGCAGCAAAGGAGATAGTAGGGAGGCGGTCAATGAGCAGTTCTTC.

In nucleotides, the CDR3 is TGTGCCAGCAGTGAAGTCGTAGCGGGGGGGCAGTATTTT. Residues: CASSEVVAGGQYF. The chain has TRBV2 and TRBJ2-3; 10 positions agree with TRBD2. Per the germline V gene, CDR1 is SNHLY and CDR2 is FYNNEI. V was clipped by 1 base and J by 11 bases; unmatched bases: 3. CDR3 size: 13 residues.

This clone was observed once. J is TRBJ2-7 and V is TRBV7-3; D possibly corresponds to TRBD1 (8 bases). Germline lookup yields CDR1 SGHTA and CDR2 FQGTGA. The CDR3 runs 18 residues. Trimming took off 5 bases at V and 1 base at J, with 24 bases between the two ends. The chain's CDR3 is CASSRSGGATGGSYEQYF. DNA of the CDR3: TGTGCCAGCAGCAGGTCAGGGGGCGCGACGGGAGGATCCTACGAGCAGTACTTC.

This chain uses TRBV4-3 with TRBJ2-1; TRBD1 agrees at 7 bases. The CDR3 is made up of 16 amino acids. Germline V gives CDR1 LGHNA, CDR2 YSLEER. J lost 1 base, V lost 0 bases, and 3 bases had no gene match. The CDR3 nucleotides are TGCGCCAGCAGCCAAGATGGGACAGCTTCCTACAATGAGCAGTTCTTC. The encoded protein is CASSQDGTASYNEQFF.

The chain uses TRBV5-1 and TRBJ2-5, with D uncertain. V was shortened by 4 bases and J by 5 bases, with 15 bases between the two germline ends. The CDR3 has 14 residues. Per the germline V gene, CDR1 is SGHRS and CDR2 is YFSETQ. The CDR3 DNA is TGCGCCAGCAGCCAAGGCAGCTCCTCGGAGACCCAGTACTTC. It encodes CASSQGSSSETQYF. The variable domain in full, completed from reference TRBV5-1 and TRBJ2-5, reads KAGVTQTPRYLIKTRGQQVTLSCSPISGHRSVSWYQQTPGQGLQFLFEYFSETQRNKGNFPGRFSGRQFSNSRSEMNVSTLELGDSALYLCASSQGSSSETQYFGPGTRLLVL.

The gene calls are TRBV5-6 and TRBJ2-2; no reliable D call. This CDR3 has 14 amino acids. The V end lost 5 bases, the J end lost 1 base, and 9 bases lay between the germline ends. The V gene's germline CDR1 is SGHDT and CDR2 YYEEEE. The CDR3 spells CASSRPVNTGELFF. The DNA for the CDR3 is TGTGCCAGCAGTAGACCTGTGAACACCGGGGAGCTGTTTTTT.

This chain joins TRBV10-3 and TRBJ2-7; 10 positions agree with TRBD2. Germline CDR1 reads ENHRY; CDR2 reads SYGVKD. Trimming at V came to 6 bases and at J to 0 bases, leaving 8 bases not matched to a gene. The CDR3 is made up of 16 amino acids. This chain's CDR3 is CAISGSSGGNSYEQYF. In nucleotides, the CDR3 is TGTGCCATCAGCGGATCTAGCGGGGGTAACTCCTACGAGCAGTACTTC.

CDR3 sequence: CASSLEGTRQETQYF. The DNA of the CDR3 is TGTGCCAGCAGCTTGGAGGGCACCCGCCAAGAGACCCAGTACTTC. The chain uses TRBV5-5 and TRBJ2-5; no definite D call. CDR1 SGHKS and CDR2 YYEKEE come from the germline V gene (reference sequence). The CDR3 is made up of 15 amino acids. V gave up 0 bases and J gave up 1 base, with 10 bases separating them.

The chain is built from TRBV28 and TRBJ1-3; D gene uncertain. This CDR3 has 15 amino acids. V shed 5 bases and J shed 0 bases, with 11 bases lying between them. Germline values: CDR1 MDHEN, CDR2 SYDVKM. This CDR3 is CASSPPGRSGNTIYF. CDR3 DNA sequence: TGTGCCAGCAGTCCACCTGGCCGCTCTGGAAACACCATATATTTT.

V gene TRBV27 combines with J gene TRBJ2-7; the match to TRBD2 covers 8 bases. V trimming: 8 bases; J trimming: 2 bases; junction bases outside the gene matches: 5. Germline CDR1 reads MNHEY; CDR2 reads SMNVEV (reference sequence). The CDR3 runs 13 residues. The CDR3 sequence is CASGRGGTYEQYF. CDR3 bases: TGTGCCAGCGGCCGGGGGGGCACCTACGAGCAGTACTTC.

The V gene is TRBV6-6, the J gene TRBJ2-1; 11 bases fit TRBD2. Germline lookup yields CDR1 MNHNY and CDR2 SVGAGI (reference sequence). The CDR3 consists of 15 residues. Losses at the gene ends were 2 bases for V and 8 bases for J; bases not matched to a gene: 5. The CDR3 loop reads CASSYTSGGQYEQFF. CDR3 DNA sequence: TGTGCCAGCAGTTACACTAGCGGGGGCCAGTATGAGCAGTTCTTC.

This chain uses TRBV5-6 with TRBJ2-7; the D gene is possibly TRBD1 (6 bases). Trimming removed 6 bases from V and 1 base from J, with 14 bases in between. CDR1 SGHDT and CDR2 YYEEEE come from the germline V gene. This CDR3 comprises 14 residues. The CDR3 here is CASTIPGESYEQYF. The CDR3 nucleotides read TGTGCCAGCACCATCCCAGGGGAGTCCTACGAGCAGTACTTC.

Only one count was recorded for this clone. The chain employs TRBV4-2 and TRBJ2-5; TRBD1 is a possible D gene (6 bases). This CDR3 is built from 16 residues. Trimming left V 4 bases short and J 2 bases short, with 17 bases between. The germline V gene has CDR1 LGHNA and CDR2 YNFKEQ. CDR3 residues: CASSPKTGTRQETQYF. The CDR3 coding sequence is TGTGCCAGCAGCCCAAAGACCGGGACACGTCAAGAGACCCAGTACTTC.